Below are 4 T cell receptor beta chains sequenced from a single sample in a study of Graves' ophthalmopathy and Graves' hyperthyroidism. Investigators amplified TCR beta CDR3 regions from RNA transcripts. First-round RT-PCR employed HTBI primers, with a second-round multiplex PCR after it. A single record per CDR3 protein comes from TCRdb applying MiXCR to the multiplex PCR reads. The sample has around 400,000 distinct CDR3 sequences; approximately 20% are singletons. What was sequenced was peripheral blood. The receptors were sampled from a woman under 30 with Graves' ophthalmopathy.

This clonotype was recorded many times. This rearrangement joins TRBV6-2 or TRBV6-3 to TRBJ2-7; TRBD1 matches 7 bases. The V segment lost 3 bases and the J segment 5 bases; nucleotides outside the gene matches: 25. The CDR3 covers 20 residues. The germline CDR1 and CDR2 sequences are MNHEY and SVGEGT. CDR3 sequence (DNA): TGTGCCAGCAGTTATTTTGGGATCCCCTCATACAGGGGAAGGAGCAACGAGCAGTACTTC. Amino acids: CASSYFGIPSYRGRSNEQYF.

This clonotype was seen at least ten times. DNA for the CDR3: TGTGCCAGCAGCTTGGAAGGGACCGGGAGGACTGAAGCTTTCTTT. This codes for CASSLEGTGRTEAFF. The chain couples TRBV5-6 to TRBJ1-1; possibly TRBD1 for D (5 bases). V lost 0 bases and J 5 bases, leaving 14 bases between the germline ends. The CDR3 is 15 residues long. The V gene's germline CDR1 is SGHDT and CDR2 YYEEEE. The complete variable domain, with remaining parts taken from reference TRBV5-6 and TRBJ1-1, reads DAGVTQSPTHLIKTRGQQVTLRCSPKSGHDTVSWYQQALGQGPQFIFQYYEEEERQRGNFPDRFSGHQFPNYSSELNVNALLLGDSALYLCASSLEGTGRTEAFFGQGTRLTVV.

The V call is TRBV10-1, the J call TRBJ1-5; 10 nucleotides match TRBD1. CDR1 is WNHNN, CDR2 SYGVQD, per germline (reference sequence). The CDR3 is 17 amino acids. J gave up 0 bases and V 9 bases, and 11 bases lay outside the gene matches. In DNA form, the CDR3 reads TGCGCCAGTCCCGGGACAGGGGTCTTCTTTAGCAATCAGCCCCAGCATTTT. Amino acids: CASPGTGVFFSNQPQHF.

This clonotype was detected many times. The CDR3 loop is CATSRDPWASGETQYF. The DNA of the CDR3 is TGTGCCACCAGCAGAGATCCCTGGGCTAGCGGGGAGACCCAGTACTTC. This chain links TRBV15 with TRBJ2-5; 8 positions match TRBD2. Germline-derived CDR1 and CDR2 are LNHNV and YYDKDF (reference sequence). J gave up 5 bases and V 0 bases, and 8 bases lay outside the gene matches. The CDR3 consists of 16 residues. Full variable domain (outside the CDR3, taken from reference TRBV15 and TRBJ2-5): DAMVIQNPRYQVTQFGKPVTLSCSQTLNHNVMYWYQQKSSQAPKLLFHYYDKDFNNEADTPDNFQSRRPNTSFCFLDIRSPGLGDTAMYLCATSRDPWASGETQYFGPGTRLLVL.